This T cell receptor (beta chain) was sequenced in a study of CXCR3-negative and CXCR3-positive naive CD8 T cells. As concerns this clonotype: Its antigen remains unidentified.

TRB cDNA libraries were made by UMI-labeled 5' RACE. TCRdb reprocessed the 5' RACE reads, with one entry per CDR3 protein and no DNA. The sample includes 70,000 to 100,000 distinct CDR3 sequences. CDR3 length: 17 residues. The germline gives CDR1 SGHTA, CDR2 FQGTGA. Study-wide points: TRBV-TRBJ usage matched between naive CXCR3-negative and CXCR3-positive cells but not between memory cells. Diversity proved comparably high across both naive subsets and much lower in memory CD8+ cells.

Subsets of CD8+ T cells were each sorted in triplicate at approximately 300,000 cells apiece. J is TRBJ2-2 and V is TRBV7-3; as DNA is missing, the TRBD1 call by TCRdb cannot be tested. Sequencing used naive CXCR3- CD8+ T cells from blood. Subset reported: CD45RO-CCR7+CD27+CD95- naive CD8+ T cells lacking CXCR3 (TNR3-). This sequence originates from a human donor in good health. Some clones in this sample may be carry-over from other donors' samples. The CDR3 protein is CASSTLGAEANTGELFF.